This T cell receptor (beta chain) was found in a study of blood T cell repertoires in COVID-19 (dated by TCRdb to 2018 to 2021). Looking at the study overall: Samples from collaborators originated in the United States, Italy and Spain and spanned both the acute and convalescent phases of COVID-19. Nearly every sample came with metadata listing a de-identified subject ID, COVID-19 status, age in years and sex. Samples came from the ongoing ImmuneRACE study (first 160 participants) plus 1,254 subjects from 6 global collaborators. The prospective study material was composed of cDNA or gDNA derived from T cells, B-cell-depleted T cells, or PBMCs. The repertoires were made available in a free public database intended to serve as a resource for research on the immune response to SARS-CoV-2. Subjects who had been exposed to COVID-19, were actively infected with it, or had recovered from it provided the deeply sampled blood TCRbeta repertoires that made up the dataset. Where available, HLA class I and class II types were obtained from metadata supplied by the sample provider rather than from assay-based typing. The paper's findings and limits, for the study overall: How much clinical and demographic metadata was included differed by source and by participant, and the metadata was provided uncurated.

TCRbeta CDR3 regions were amplified from genomic DNA by means of the immunoSEQ Assay, a bias-controlled multiplex PCR. The study's processing was this. Nucleated cell counts per sample were estimated from amplification of reference gene primers within the assay. To quantify the absolute abundance of each unique TCRbeta CDR3 rearrangement, sequence reads were collapsed and filtered. For each sample, productive Simpson clonality was calculated as the square root of Simpson's diversity index over productive rearrangements. TCRdb provides this immuneACCESS table in a form limited to in-frame rearrangements. Some clones are lacking; in checked studies, under half of them reflect an unresolved V gene, and why the rest are absent is not known. Clonal size and the V and J genes are those of that table, whereas D and trimming came from the DNA. This sample comprises more than 300,000 clones, around 87% of them detected only once. Over 9.5% of the sample goes to the ten largest clones.

In Seattle, one collaborating source enrolled patients while the infection was active and tracked those patients longitudinally over the course of disease. Each collaborating institution followed its own protocols to collect whole blood in K2EDTA tubes. For TCRbeta analysis, collaborators shipped samples as frozen whole blood, isolated PBMCs, or DNA extracted from either of those sample types. About this clone itself: What antigen it recognizes has not been identified. No base-level quality is on record; no much larger clone is a single base apart.

The source is a woman in her 30s with COVID-19, enrolled during active disease. Specimen: peripheral blood.

The DNA is as follows: TGTGCCTGGACCTCGAGGGGAAACACCATATATTTT. Translated, this is CAWTSRGNTIYF. The rearranged chain carries TRBV30 and TRBJ1-3; the D gene cannot be named for sure. CDR1 and CDR2, looked up from the germline V gene (reference sequence), are GTSNPN and SVGIG. V is cut by 4 bases and J by 4 bases, and the space between the germline ends is 8 bases. The CDR3 holds 12 amino acids from the cysteine to the phenylalanine. Only the CDR3 part of the read is kept: 36 bases, read in frame from the first base.